This passage covers 14 T cell receptor beta chains from one sample sequenced in a study of T cells in Graves' hyperthyroidism and ophthalmopathy. Regions amplified from RNA transcripts were the TCR beta CDR3 regions. Initially, a first-round RT-PCR of the TCR CDR3 employed the HTBI primer set. TCRdb re-called the multiplex PCR reads through MiXCR, storing one row per CDR3 protein. The sample includes 600,000 to 650,000 distinct CDR3 sequences, roughly 20% seen only once; the top ten take 34%. Sequencing used blood. These receptors came from a man aged 25 to 45 with Graves' ophthalmopathy.

The table lists this clonotype with a few counts. The genes are TRBV4-1 and TRBJ2-7; the D gene is possibly TRBD1 (6 bases). Germline CDR1 MGHRA, CDR2 YSYEKL. Trimming pared 5 bases from V and 2 bases from J, leaving 19 bases between. The CDR3 is 16 amino acids. The CDR3 spells CASSKTDSSIAYEQYF. The CDR3 DNA is TGCGCCAGCAGCAAGACGGACAGCTCCATCGCCTACGAGCAGTACTTC.

This clonotype occurred a few times. The chain couples TRBV11-2 to TRBJ1-2; a possible D gene is TRBD1 (6 bases). Germline V lookup: CDR1 SGHAT, CDR2 FQNNGV. The CDR3 length is 13 residues. Trimming shortened V by 3 bases and J by 8 bases, and 13 bases separated the two germline ends. Written as DNA, the CDR3 is TGTGCCAGCAGCTTTGGGACATTAGAAGGCTACACCTTC. Its protein is CASSFGTLEGYTF.

This clonotype was detected ten times or more. The chain employs TRBV5-1 and TRBJ1-2, with D unclear. CDR3 length: 14 amino acids. V was trimmed by 4 bases and J by 3 bases, leaving 13 bases between them. Germline values: CDR1 SGHRS, CDR2 YFSETQ. In DNA, the CDR3 is TGCGCCAGCAGCACCTCGGACGCAGACTATGGCTACACCTTC. Protein sequence: CASSTSDADYGYTF.

This clonotype was seen a handful of times. The rearrangement links TRBV5-1 to TRBJ1-2; 7 positions agree with TRBD1. The J segment lost 1 base and the V segment lost 0 bases, leaving 9 bases of the junction unmatched. Germline-derived CDR1 and CDR2 are SGHRS and YFSETQ. The CDR3 consists of 17 residues. The CDR3: CASSLDMGTDYNYGYTF. In DNA form, the CDR3 reads TGCGCCAGCAGCTTGGATATGGGGACAGATTATAACTATGGCTACACCTTC.

This clonotype was detected only a few times. The gene calls are TRBV6-1 and TRBJ2-7; D is possibly TRBD1 or TRBD2 (5 bases each). The CDR3 is 14 amino acids. Germline CDR1 and CDR2: MNHNS and SASEGT. Trimming stripped 3 bases from V and 2 bases from J, with 11 bases between. CDR3 nucleotide sequence: TGTGCCAGCAGTGAGCCTCGGGACGCCTACGAGCAGTACTTC. Protein: CASSEPRDAYEQYF.

The rearrangement joins TRBV27 to TRBJ2-1; a possible D gene is TRBD1 (6 bases). Germline-derived CDR1 and CDR2 are MNHEY and SMNVEV (reference sequence). Trimming removed 4 bases from V and 6 bases from J, with 13 bases in between. There are 14 residues in the CDR3. CDR3 sequence (DNA): TGTGCCAGCAGTTCCGGGACAAAAGGCAATGAGCAGTTCTTC. Protein: CASSSGTKGNEQFF.

As to this clonotype: Possible read error: a much larger clone is one base away. Because it lacks the conserved phenylalanine or tryptophan at the end, this CDR3 is likely a read error. This chain connects TRBV2 to TRBJ1-1; no reliable D call. Per the germline V gene, CDR1 is SNHLY and CDR2 is FYNNEI. V lost 7 bases and J lost 5, with 17 bases in between. The CDR3 covers 14 residues. Here the CDR3 reads CASIGKQGNTEAFL. The CDR3 DNA reads as TGTGCCAGCATCGGAAAGCAAGGAAATACTGAAGCTTTCCTT.

There are a few counts of this clonotype. The V call is TRBV7-9, the J call TRBJ2-1; 14 positions agree with TRBD2. Germline CDR1 is SEHNR and CDR2 is FQNEAQ (reference sequence). This CDR3 has 15 residues. J was trimmed by 8 bases and V by 4 bases; bases with no gene match: 4. The DNA of the CDR3 is TGTGCCAGCAGCTGGCCGGGACTAGCGGGAGATGAGCAGTTCTTC. This gives the protein CASSWPGLAGDEQFF.

This clonotype was recorded a few times. Here the CDR3 DNA reads TGCGCCAGCAGCTTGCGGGACAGGACCCACTCCTACGAGCAGTACTTC. Residues: CASSLRDRTHSYEQYF. This chain uses TRBV5-1 with TRBJ2-7; TRBD1 matches 8 bases. The V gene end was trimmed by 1 base and the J gene end by 0 bases; junction bases not matched to a gene: 6. This CDR3 is 16 amino acids long. From germline, CDR1 is SGHRS and CDR2 YFSETQ. The variable domain in full, completed from reference TRBV5-1 and TRBJ2-7, reads KAGVTQTPRYLIKTRGQQVTLSCSPISGHRSVSWYQQTPGQGLQFLFEYFSETQRNKGNFPGRFSGRQFSNSRSEMNVSTLELGDSALYLCASSLRDRTHSYEQYFGPGTRLTVT.

This chain joins TRBV20-1 and TRBJ1-5, with 9 bases fitting TRBD1. The J segment lost 0 bases and the V segment lost 1 base, leaving 7 bases of the junction unmatched. Germline V gene lookup returns CDR1 DFQATT and CDR2 SNEGSKA (reference sequence). CDR3 length: 17 residues. The CDR3 loop reads CSARVRTGASSNQPQHF. The CDR3, as DNA: TGCAGTGCTAGAGTGCGGACAGGGGCCTCTAGCAATCAGCCCCAGCATTTT.

This clonotype was recorded a few times. The CDR3 is CASSIVRHPRPQPQHF. The CDR3 DNA follows: TGTGCCAGTAGTATAGTGAGGCATCCTAGACCTCAGCCCCAGCATTTT. V and J are TRBV19 and TRBJ1-5; no clear D gene. The CDR3 sequence is 16 residues long. Trimming cost V 1 base and J 6 bases, with 16 bases left between them. The germline V gene has CDR1 LNHDA and CDR2 SQIVND (reference sequence).

This clonotype appeared many times. V usage is TRBV5-1 and J usage is TRBJ2-7; possible D gene TRBD1, 5 bases. CDR1 is SGHRS, CDR2 YFSETQ, per germline. V was shortened by 3 bases and J by 6 bases, with 10 bases between the two germline ends. This CDR3 is built from 12 residues. The CDR3 bases are TGCGCCAGCAGCTCCGGACATACCGAGCAGTACTTC. This gives the protein CASSSGHTEQYF.

The rearrangement joins TRBV20-1 to TRBJ1-5; no clear D. The V end lost 0 bases, the J end lost 4 bases, and 10 bases lay between the germline ends. Germline loops: CDR1 DFQATT, CDR2 SNEGSKA (reference sequence). The CDR3 covers 14 residues. In DNA form, the CDR3 reads TGCAGTGCTAGAGATAGCTGGGAAAATCAGCCCCAGCATTTT. This translates into CSARDSWENQPQHF.

V is TRBV7-9 and J is TRBJ2-3; D uncertain. Germline lookup yields CDR1 SEHNR and CDR2 FQNEAQ (reference sequence). V lost 5 bases and J lost 2, with 11 bases in between. This CDR3 contains 14 residues. The CDR3 DNA reads as TGTGCCAGCAGCGTTAGCAGTTACACAGATACGCAGTATTTT. It codes for CASSVSSYTDTQYF.